The source of this T cell receptor beta chain is a study of blood T cell repertoires in COVID-19. About the research overall: Some COVID-19 samples were acute and others convalescent; all came from the United States, Italy and Spain. Sources were T cells, B-cell-depleted T cells, or PBMCs; the material itself was cDNA or gDNA.

This CDR3 has 14 amino acids. Germline CDR1 and CDR2: MNHEY and SVGAGI. The ends were cut back, 5 bases at V and 0 bases at J, with 11 bases in the middle. Per the study methods: By means of reference gene primer amplification, nucleated cell counts were estimated. Using immunoSEQ multiplex PCR, the repertoire was profiled, and TCRdb retains in-frame clones only, with some absent. That table gives V, J and clone size, and the DNA gave D and trimming. The table includes approximately 210,000 clones, around 82% detected once. Material: peripheral blood. The chain recombines TRBV6-5 with TRBJ2-7; tentatively, D is TRBD1 (6 bases). This receptor was identified in a woman between 45 and 65 years old with acute or convalescent COVID-19. The CDR3 loop is CASSIRDTSYEQYF. In DNA, the CDR3 is TGTGCCAGCAGTATCCGGGACACCTCCTACGAGCAGTACTTC.